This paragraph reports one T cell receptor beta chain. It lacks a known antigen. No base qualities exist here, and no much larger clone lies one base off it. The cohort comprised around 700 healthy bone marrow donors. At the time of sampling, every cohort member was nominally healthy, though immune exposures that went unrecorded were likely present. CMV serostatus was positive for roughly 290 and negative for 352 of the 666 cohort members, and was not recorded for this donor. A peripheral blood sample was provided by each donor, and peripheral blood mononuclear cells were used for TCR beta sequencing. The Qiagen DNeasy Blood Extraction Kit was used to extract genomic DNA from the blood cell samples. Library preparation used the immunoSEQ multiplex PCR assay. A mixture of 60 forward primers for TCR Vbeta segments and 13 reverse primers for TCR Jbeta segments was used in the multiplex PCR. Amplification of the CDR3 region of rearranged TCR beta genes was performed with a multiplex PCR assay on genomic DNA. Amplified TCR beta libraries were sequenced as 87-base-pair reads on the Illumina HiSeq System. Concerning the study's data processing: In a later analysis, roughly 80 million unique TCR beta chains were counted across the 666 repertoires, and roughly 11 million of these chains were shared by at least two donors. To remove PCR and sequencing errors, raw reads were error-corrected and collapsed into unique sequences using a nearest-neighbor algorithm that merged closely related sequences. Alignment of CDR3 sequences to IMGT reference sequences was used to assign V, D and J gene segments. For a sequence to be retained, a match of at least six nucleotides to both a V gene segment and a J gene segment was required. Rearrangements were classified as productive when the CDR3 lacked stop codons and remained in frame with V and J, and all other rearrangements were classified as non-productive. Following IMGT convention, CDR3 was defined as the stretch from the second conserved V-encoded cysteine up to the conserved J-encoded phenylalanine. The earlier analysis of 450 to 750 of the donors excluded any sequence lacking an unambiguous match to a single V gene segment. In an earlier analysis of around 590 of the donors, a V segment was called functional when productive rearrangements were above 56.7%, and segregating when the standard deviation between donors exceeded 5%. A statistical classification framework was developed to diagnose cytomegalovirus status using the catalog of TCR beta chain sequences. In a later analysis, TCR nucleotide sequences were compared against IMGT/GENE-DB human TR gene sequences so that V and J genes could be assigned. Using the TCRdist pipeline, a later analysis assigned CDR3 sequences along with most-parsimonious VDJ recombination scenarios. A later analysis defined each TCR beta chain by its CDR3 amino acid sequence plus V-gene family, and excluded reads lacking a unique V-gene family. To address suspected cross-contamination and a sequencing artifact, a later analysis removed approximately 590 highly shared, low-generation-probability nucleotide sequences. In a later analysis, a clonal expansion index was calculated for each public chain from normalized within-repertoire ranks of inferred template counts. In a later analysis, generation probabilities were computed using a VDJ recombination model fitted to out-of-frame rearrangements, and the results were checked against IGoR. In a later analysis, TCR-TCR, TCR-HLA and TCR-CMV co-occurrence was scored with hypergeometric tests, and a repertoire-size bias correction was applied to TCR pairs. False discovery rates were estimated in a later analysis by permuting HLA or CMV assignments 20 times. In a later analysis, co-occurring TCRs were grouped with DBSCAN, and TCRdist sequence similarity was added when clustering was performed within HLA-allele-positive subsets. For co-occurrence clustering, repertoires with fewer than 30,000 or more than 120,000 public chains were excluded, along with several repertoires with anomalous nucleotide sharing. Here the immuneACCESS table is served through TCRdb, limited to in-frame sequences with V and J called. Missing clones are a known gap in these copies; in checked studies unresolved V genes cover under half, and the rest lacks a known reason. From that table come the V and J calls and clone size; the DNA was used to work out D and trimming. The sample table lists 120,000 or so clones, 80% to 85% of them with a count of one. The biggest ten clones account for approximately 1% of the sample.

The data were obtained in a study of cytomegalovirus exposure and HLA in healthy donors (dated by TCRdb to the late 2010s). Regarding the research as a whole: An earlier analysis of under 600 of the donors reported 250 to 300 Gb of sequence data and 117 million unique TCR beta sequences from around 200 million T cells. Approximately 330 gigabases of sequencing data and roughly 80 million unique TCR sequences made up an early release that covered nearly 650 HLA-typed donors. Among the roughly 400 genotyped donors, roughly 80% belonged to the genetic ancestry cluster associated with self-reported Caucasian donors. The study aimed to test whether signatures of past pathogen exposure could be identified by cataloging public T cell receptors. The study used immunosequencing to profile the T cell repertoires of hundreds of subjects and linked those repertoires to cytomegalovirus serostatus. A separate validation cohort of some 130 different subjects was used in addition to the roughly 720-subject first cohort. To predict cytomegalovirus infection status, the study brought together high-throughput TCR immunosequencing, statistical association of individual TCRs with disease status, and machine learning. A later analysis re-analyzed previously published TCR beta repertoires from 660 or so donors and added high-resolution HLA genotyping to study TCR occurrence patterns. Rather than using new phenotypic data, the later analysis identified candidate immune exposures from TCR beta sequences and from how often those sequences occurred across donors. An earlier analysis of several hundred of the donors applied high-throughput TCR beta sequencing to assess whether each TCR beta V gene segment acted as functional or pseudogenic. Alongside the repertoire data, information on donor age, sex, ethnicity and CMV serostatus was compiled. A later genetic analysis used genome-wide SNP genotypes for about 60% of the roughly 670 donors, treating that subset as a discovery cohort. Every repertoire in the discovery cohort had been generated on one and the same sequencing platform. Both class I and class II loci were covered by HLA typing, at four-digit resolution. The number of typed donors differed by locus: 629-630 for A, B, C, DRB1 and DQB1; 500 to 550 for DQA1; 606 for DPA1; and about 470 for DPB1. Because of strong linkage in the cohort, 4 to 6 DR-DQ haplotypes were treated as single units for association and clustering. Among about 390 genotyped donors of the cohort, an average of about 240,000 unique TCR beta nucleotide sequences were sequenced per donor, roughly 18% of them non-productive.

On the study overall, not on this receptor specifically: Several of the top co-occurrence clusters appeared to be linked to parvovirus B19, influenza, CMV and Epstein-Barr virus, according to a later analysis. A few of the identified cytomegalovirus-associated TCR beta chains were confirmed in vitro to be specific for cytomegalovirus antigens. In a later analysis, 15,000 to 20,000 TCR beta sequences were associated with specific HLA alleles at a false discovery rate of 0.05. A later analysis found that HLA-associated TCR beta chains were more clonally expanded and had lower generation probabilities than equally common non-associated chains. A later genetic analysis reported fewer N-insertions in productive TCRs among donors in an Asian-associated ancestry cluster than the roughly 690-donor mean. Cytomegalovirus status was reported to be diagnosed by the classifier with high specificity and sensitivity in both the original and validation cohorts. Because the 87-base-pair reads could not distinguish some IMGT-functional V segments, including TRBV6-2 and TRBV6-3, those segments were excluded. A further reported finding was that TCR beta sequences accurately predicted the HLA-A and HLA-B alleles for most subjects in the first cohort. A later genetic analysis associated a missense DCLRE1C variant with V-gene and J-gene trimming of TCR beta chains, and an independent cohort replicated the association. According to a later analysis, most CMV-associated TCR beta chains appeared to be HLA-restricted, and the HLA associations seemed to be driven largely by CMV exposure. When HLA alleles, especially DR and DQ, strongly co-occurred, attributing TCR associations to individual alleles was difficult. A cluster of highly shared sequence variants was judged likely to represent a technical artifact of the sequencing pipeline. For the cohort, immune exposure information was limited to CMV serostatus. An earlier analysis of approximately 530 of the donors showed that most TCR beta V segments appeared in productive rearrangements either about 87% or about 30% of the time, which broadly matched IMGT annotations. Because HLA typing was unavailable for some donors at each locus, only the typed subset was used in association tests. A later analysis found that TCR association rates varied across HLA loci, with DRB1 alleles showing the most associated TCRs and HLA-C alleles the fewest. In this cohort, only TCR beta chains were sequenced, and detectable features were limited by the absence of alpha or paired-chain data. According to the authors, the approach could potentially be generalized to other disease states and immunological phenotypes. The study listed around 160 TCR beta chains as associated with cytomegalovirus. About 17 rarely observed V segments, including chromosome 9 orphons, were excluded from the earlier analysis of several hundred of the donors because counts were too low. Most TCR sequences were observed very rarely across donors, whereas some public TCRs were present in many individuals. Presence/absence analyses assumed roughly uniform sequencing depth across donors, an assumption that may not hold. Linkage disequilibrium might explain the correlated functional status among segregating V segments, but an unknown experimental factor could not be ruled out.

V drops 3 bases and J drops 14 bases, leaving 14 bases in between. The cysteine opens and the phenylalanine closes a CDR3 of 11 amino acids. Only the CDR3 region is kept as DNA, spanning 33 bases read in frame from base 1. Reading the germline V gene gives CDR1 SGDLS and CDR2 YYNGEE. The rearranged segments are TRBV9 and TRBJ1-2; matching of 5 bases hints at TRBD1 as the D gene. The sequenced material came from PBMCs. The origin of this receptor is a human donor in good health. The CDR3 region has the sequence CASSGPKGQTF. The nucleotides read TGTGCCAGCAGCGGACCGAAGGGGCAGACCTTC.